This TCR beta chain was captured in a study of cytotoxic CD8 clonotypes in ibrutinib-treated CLL. The method was immunoSEQ multiplex PCR; TCRdb's version includes in-frame clones alone and lacks a portion of them. Counted here are 150,000 or so clones, about 88% occurring once; the ten biggest clones make up roughly 3%. As to this clone: Its antigen is not known.

Study-wide results and caveats: Clonality, elevated at ibrutinib response, dropped back toward baseline at progression. Baseline clonality, above age-matched healthy donor levels, tracked circulating CD8+ T-cell counts.

The material sequenced was PBMCs, taken at disease progression, from a patient treated with ibrutinib. The clonotype originates from a human donor with chronic lymphocytic leukemia.

CDR3 amino acids: CAISETWGEKLFF. The CDR3 DNA follows: TGTGCCATCAGTGAAACGTGGGGGGAAAAACTGTTTTTT. The J gene is TRBJ1-4, the V gene TRBV10-3; tentatively, D is TRBD1 (5 bases). CDR1 and CDR2 (germline): ENHRY, SYGVKD. Between the trimmed V and J ends, which lost 3 bases and 8 bases, there was a span of 10 bases. This CDR3 region has 13 residues.